This T cell receptor (beta chain) was documented in a study of CD4+ T cells in melanoma. V lost 5 bases to trimming and J lost 5 bases, with 14 bases between them. Germline values: CDR1 SGHRS, CDR2 YFSETQ. The CDR3 sequence is 14 residues long. The repertoire was sequenced with immunoSEQ multiplex PCR; TCRdb's copy has only in-frame clones and lacks some. The sample holds 9,000 to 10,000 clones, about three quarters seen once. Sequencing was done on a sample of tumor tissue. The receptor comes from a human donor with melanoma. The rearrangement joins TRBV5-1 to TRBJ2-1, with D unclear. Here the CDR3 DNA reads TGCGCCAGCAGAATGATGGGTGGGGACAATGAGCAGTTCTTC. It specifies CASRMMGGDNEQFF.